The entry that follows covers one TCR beta chain sequence. Its antigen is as yet unknown. This sample was taken from a study of cytomegalovirus exposure and HLA in healthy donors. Study-wide background: There were roughly 120 million unique TCR beta sequences, drawn from roughly 200 million T cells, in an earlier analysis.

Findings and caveats of the study: Under in vitro conditions, a few CMV-associated chains were confirmed as specific for CMV antigens. Researchers reported in a later analysis that common viral pathogens appeared linked to several top clusters.

The primer mix had 60 Vbeta and 13 Jbeta primers. As originally analysed: Approximately 83 million unique TCR beta chains, 10 million to 14 million shared, were counted in a later analysis. The method was immunoSEQ multiplex PCR; TCRdb's version includes in-frame clones alone and lacks a portion of them. For V, J and clone size, that table is used; D and trimming come from the DNA. This table has around 71,000 clones, 60% to 75% appearing once. The CDR3 contains 15 residues. The germline V gene encodes CDR1 MNHEY and CDR2 SVGAGI. Trimming stripped 0 bases from V and 8 bases from J, with 16 bases between.

The sequenced sample was PBMCs. The source is a male donor in good health and CMV-seropositive. The chain combines TRBV6-5 with TRBJ1-2, with TRBD1 as a possible D gene (6 bases). In nucleotides, the CDR3 is TGTGCCAGCAGTTACTCCATCGGGACACCTATCGGCTACACCTTC. Translation: CASSYSIGTPIGYTF.